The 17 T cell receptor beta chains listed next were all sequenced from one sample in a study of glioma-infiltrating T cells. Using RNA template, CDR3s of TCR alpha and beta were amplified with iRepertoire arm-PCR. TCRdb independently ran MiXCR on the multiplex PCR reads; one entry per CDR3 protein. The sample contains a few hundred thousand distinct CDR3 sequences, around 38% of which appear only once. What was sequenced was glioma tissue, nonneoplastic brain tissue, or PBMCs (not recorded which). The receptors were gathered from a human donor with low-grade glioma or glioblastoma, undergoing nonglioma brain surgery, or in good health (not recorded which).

CDR3 in amino acids: CASSSDRGRAEQYF. The CDR3 bases are TGTGCCAGCAGCTCGGACAGGGGGCGAGCCGAGCAGTACTTC. This chain connects TRBV7-8 to TRBJ2-7; the match to TRBD1 covers 11 bases. The germline gives CDR1 SGHVS, CDR2 FQNEAQ. There are 14 residues in the CDR3. Unmatched junction bases numbered 5, after V lost 4 bases and J lost 6 bases.

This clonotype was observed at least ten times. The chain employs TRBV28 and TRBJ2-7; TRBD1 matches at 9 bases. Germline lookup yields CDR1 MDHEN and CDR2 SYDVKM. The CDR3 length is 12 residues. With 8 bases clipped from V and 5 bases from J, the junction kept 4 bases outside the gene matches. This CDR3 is CASAYRGHEQYF. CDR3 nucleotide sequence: TGTGCCAGCGCGTACAGGGGGCACGAGCAGTACTTC.

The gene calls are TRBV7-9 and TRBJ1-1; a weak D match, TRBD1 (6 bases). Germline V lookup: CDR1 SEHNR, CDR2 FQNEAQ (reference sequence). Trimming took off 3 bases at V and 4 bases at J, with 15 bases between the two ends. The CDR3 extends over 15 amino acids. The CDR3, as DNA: TGTGCCAGCAGCTTGGGGTGGACAGAGGGCACTGAAGCTTTCTTT. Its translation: CASSLGWTEGTEAFF.

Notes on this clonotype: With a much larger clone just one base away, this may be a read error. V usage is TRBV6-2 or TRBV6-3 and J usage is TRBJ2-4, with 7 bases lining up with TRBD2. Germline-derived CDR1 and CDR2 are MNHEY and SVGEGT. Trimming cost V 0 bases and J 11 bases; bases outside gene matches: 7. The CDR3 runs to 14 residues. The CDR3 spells CASSYSIGGRVQYF. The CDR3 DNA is TGTGCCAGCAGTTACTCAATCGGCGGGAGAGTTCAGTACTTC.

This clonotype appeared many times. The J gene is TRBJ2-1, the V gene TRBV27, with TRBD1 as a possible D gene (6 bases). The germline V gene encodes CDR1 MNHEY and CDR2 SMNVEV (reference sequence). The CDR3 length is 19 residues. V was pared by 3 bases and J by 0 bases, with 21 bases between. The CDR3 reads CASSFLSLQGSPSYNEQFF. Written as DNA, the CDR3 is TGTGCCAGCAGTTTTCTCTCCCTTCAGGGGTCTCCCTCCTACAATGAGCAGTTCTTC.

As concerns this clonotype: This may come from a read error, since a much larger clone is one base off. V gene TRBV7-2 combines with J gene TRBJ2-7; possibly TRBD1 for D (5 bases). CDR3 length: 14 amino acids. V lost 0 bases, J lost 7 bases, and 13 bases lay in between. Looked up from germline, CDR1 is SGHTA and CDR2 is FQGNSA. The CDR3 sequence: CASSLAGRVNEQYF. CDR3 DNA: TGTGCCAGCAGCTTAGCGGGCAGGGTCAATGAGCAGTACTTC.

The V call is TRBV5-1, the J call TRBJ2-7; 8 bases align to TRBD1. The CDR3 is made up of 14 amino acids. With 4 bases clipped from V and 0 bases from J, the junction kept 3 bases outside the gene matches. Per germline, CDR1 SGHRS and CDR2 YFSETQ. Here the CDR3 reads CASSVTGDSYEQYF. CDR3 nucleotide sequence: TGCGCCAGCAGCGTGACAGGGGACTCCTACGAGCAGTACTTC.

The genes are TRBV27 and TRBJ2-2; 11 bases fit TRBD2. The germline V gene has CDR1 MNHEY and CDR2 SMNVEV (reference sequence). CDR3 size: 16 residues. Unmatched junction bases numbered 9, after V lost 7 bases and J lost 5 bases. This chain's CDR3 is CASTHLIAGGTGELFF. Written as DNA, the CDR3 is TGTGCCAGCACCCATTTGATAGCGGGAGGGACCGGGGAGCTGTTTTTT.

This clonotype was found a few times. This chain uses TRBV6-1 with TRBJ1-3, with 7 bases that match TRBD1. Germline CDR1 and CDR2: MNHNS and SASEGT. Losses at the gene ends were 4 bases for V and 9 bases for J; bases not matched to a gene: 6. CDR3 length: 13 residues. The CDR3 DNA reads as TGTGCCAGCAGTGGACAGGGTGATGGCACCATATATTTT. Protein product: CASSGQGDGTIYF.

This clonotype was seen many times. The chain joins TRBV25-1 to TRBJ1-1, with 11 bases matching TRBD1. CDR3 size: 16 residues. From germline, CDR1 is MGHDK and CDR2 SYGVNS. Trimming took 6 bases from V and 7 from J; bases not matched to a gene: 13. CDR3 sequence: CASRNRDRGGYVEAFF. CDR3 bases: TGTGCCAGCAGGAATCGGGACAGGGGGGGGTATGTTGAAGCTTTCTTT.

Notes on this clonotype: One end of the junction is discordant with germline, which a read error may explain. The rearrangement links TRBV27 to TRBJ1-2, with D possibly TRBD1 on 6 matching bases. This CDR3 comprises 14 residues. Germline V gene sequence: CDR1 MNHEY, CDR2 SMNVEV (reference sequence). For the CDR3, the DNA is TGTGCCAGCAGTTTGACTCAGGGGAACTATTGCTACACCTTC. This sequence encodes CASSLTQGNYCYTF.

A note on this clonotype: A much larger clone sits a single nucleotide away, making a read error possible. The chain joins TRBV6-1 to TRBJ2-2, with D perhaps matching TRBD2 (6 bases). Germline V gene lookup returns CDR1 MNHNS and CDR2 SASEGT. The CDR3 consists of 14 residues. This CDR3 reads CASSLRRGTGELLF. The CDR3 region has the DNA TGTGCCAGCAGTCTGAGGAGGGGTACCGGGGAGCTGCTTTTT.

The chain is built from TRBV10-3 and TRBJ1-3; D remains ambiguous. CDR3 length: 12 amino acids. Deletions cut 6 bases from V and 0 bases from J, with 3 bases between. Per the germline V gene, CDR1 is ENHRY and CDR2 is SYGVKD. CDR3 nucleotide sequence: TGTGCCATCAGCCCCTCTGGAAACACCATATATTTT. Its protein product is CAISPSGNTIYF.

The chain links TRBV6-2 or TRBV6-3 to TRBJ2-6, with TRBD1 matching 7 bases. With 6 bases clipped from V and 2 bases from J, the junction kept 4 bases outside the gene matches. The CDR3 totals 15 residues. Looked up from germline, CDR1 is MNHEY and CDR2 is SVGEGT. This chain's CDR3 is CASRAQGAGANVLTF. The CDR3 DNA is TGTGCCAGCAGGGCCCAGGGGGCTGGGGCCAACGTCCTGACTTTC.

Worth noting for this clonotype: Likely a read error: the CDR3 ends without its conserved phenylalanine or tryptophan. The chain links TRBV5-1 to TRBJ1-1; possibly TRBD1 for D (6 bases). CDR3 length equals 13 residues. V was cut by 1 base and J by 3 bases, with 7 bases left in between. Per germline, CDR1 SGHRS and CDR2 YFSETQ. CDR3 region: CASSLRGDTEAFY. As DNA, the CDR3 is TGCGCCAGCAGCTTGAGGGGGGACACTGAAGCTTTCTAT.

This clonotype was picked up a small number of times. The CDR3 sequence: CASSLRKGKAYEAFF. CDR3 nucleotides: TGTGCCAGCAGTTTACGCAAAGGGAAGGCATACGAAGCTTTCTTT. This chain joins TRBV28 and TRBJ1-1; D gene ambiguous. This CDR3 has 15 residues. The V gene's germline CDR1 is MDHEN and CDR2 SYDVKM. Trimming removed 2 bases at V and 8 bases at J, with 18 bases between. The whole variable domain, filled in from reference TRBV28 and TRBJ1-1, reads DVKVTQSSRYLVKRTGEKVFLECVQDMDHENMFWYRQDPGLGLRLIYFSYDVKMKEKGDIPEGYSVSREKKERFSLILESASTNQTSMYLCASSLRKGKAYEAFFGQGTRLTVV.

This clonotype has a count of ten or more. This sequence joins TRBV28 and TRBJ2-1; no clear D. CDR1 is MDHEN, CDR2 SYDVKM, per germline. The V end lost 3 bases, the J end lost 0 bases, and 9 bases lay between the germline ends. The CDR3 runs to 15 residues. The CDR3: CASSLTVSSYNEQFF. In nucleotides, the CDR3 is TGTGCCAGCAGTTTGACTGTGAGCTCCTACAATGAGCAGTTCTTC. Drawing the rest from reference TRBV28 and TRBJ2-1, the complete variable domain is DVKVTQSSRYLVKRTGEKVFLECVQDMDHENMFWYRQDPGLGLRLIYFSYDVKMKEKGDIPEGYSVSREKKERFSLILESASTNQTSMYLCASSLTVSSYNEQFFGPGTRLTVL.